Sequencing of this T cell receptor beta chain was carried out in a study of cytomegalovirus exposure and HLA in healthy donors. Study-wide findings and caveats: Several top significant clusters appeared, in a later analysis, to be linked to common viral pathogens. A later analysis reportedly identified an Asian-associated ancestry cluster as carrying fewer N-insertions than the approximately 710-donor mean. At a 0.05 false discovery rate, a later analysis found about 17,000 TCR beta sequences to be associated with HLA alleles.

Germline-derived CDR1 and CDR2 are KGHSH and LQKENI. The CDR3 totals 17 residues. V was clipped by 3 bases and J by 8 bases, with 22 bases between them. Primers included in the PCR were 60 Vbeta and 13 Jbeta primers. The data were produced by immunoSEQ multiplex PCR, yet TCRdb's version contains in-frame clones alone and is incomplete. The sample carries fewer than 150,000 clones, around 77% recorded once. As regards this clone: The antigen is not known.

The chain links TRBV18 to TRBJ1-4; a possible D gene is TRBD1 (5 bases). The sequence was obtained from a woman younger than 45 in good health and CMV-seropositive. The sequenced sample was PBMCs. The CDR3 protein is CASSPLAVQGTGEKLFF. CDR3 coding DNA: TGTGCCAGCTCACCCCTAGCGGTGCAGGGTACGGGAGAAAAACTGTTTTTT.